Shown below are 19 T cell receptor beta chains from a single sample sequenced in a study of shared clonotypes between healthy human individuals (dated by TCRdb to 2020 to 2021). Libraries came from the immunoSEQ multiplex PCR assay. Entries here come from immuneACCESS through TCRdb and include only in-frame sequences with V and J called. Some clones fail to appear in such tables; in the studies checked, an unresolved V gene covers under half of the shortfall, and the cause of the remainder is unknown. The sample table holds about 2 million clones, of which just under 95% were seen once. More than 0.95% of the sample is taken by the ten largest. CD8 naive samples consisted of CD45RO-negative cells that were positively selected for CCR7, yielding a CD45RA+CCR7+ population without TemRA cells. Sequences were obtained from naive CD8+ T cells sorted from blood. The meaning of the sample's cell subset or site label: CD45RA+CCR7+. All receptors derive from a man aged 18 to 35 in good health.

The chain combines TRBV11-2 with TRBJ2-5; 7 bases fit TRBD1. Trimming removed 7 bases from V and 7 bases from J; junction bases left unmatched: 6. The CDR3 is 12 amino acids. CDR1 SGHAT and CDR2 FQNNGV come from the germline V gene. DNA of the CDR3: TGTGCCAGCACCGACAGGGTCGGGACCCAGTACTTC. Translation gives CASTDRVGTQYF.

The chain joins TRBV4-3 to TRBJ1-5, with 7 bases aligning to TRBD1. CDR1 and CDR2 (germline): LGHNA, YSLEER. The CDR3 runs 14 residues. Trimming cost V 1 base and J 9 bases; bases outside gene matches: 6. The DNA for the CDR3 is TGCGCCAGCAGCCAAGCACAGGGGAACGGGCCCCAGCATTTT. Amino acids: CASSQAQGNGPQHF.

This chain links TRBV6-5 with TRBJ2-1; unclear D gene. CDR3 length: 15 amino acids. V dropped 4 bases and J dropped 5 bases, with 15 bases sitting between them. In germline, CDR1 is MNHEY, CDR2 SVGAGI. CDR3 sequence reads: CASSWVGVADNEQFF. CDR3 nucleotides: TGTGCCAGCAGTTGGGTTGGGGTAGCTGACAATGAGCAGTTCTTC.

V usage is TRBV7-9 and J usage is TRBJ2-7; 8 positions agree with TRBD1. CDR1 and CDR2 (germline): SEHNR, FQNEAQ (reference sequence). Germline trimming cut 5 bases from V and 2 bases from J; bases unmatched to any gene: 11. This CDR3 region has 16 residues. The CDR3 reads CASSNSDREGTYEQYF. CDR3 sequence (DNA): TGTGCCAGCAGCAACTCGGACAGGGAAGGCACCTACGAGCAGTACTTC.

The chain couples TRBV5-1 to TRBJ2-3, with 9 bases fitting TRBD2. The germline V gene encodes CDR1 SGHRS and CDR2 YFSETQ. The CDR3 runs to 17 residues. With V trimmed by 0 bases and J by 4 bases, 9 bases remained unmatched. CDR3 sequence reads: CASSLATSGRASDTQYF. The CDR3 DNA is TGCGCCAGCAGCTTGGCAACTAGCGGGCGTGCCTCAGATACGCAGTATTTT.

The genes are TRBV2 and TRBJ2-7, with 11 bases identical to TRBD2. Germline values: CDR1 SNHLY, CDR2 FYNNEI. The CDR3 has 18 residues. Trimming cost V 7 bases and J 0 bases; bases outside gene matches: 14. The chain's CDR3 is CASTRGAGLAGRSYEQYF. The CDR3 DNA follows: TGTGCCAGCACCCGGGGGGCCGGACTAGCGGGCCGCTCCTACGAGCAGTACTTC.

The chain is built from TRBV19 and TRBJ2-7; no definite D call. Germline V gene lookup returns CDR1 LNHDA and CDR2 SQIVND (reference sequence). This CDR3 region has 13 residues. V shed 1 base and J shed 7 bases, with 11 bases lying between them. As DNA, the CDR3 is TGTGCCAGTAGTATAGTTGCCCCGAGTGAGCAGTACTTC. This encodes CASSIVAPSEQYF.

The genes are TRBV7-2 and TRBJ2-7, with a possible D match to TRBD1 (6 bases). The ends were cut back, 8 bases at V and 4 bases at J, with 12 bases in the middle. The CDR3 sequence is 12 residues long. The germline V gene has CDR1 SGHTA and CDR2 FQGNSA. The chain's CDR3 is CASRDNYYEQYF. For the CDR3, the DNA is TGTGCCAGCCGGGACAACTATTACGAGCAGTACTTC.

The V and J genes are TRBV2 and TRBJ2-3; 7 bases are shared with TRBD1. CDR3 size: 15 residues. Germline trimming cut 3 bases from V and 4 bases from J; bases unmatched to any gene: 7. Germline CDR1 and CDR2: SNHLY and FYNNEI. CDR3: CASSDLDRRPDTQYF. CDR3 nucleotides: TGTGCCAGCAGTGATCTGGACAGGCGGCCAGATACGCAGTATTTT.

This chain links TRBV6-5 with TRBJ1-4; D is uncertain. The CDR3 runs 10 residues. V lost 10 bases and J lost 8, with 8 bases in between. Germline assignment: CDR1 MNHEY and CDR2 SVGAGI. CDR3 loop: CATLSEKLFF. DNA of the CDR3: TGTGCCACCTTAAGCGAAAAACTGTTTTTT.

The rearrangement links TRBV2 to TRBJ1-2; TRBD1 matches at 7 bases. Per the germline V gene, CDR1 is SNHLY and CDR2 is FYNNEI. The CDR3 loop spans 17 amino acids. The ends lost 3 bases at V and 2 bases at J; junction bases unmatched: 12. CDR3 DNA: TGTGCCAGCAGTGATCCTAGGACAGGTCATACAAACTATGGCTACACCTTC. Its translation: CASSDPRTGHTNYGYTF.

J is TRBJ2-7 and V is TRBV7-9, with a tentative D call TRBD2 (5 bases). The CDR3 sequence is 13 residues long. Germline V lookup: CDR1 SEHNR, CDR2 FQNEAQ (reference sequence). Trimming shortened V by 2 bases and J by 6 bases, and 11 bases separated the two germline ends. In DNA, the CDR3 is TGTGCCAGCAGCTTACCGGGGTCGGCCGAGCAGTACTTC. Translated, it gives CASSLPGSAEQYF.

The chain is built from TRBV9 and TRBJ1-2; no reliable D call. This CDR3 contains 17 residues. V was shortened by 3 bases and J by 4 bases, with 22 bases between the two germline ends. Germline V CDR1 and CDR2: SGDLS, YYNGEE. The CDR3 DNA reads TGTGCCAGCAGCGGTAGCTCCTTTAGAGAGGGCTCCTATGGCTACACCTTC. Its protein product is CASSGSSFREGSYGYTF.

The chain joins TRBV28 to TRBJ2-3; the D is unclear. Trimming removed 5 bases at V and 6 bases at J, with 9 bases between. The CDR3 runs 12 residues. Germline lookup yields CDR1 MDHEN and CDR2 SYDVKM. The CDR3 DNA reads TGTGCCAGCAGTCCGTCCGAGGATACGCAGTATTTT. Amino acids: CASSPSEDTQYF.

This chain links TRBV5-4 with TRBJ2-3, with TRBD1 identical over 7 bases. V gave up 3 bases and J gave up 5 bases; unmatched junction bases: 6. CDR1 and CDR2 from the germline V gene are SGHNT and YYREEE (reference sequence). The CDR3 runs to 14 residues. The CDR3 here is CASSSGGSVDTQYF. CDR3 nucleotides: TGTGCCAGCAGCTCAGGGGGAAGTGTAGATACGCAGTATTTT.

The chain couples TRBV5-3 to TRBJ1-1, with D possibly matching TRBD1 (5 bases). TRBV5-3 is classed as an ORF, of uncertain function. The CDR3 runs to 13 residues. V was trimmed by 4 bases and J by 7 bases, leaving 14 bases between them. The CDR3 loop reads CARSHGGTREAFF. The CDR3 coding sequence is TGTGCCAGAAGCCACGGAGGGACGCGTGAAGCTTTCTTT.

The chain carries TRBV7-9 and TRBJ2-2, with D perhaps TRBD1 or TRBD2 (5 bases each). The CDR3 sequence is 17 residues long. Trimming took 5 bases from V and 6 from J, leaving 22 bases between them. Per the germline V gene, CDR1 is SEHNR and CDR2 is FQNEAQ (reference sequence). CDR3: CASSSLVSGAIPGELFF. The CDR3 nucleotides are TGTGCCAGCAGCAGCTTAGTGTCCGGGGCGATCCCCGGGGAGCTGTTTTTT.

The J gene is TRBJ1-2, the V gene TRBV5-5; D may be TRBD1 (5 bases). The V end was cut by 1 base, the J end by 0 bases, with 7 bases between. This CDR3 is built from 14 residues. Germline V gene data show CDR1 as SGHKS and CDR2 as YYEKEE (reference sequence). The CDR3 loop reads CASSLRTTNYGYTF. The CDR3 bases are TGTGCCAGCAGCTTGAGGACAACTAACTATGGCTACACCTTC.

The CDR3 loop is CASSQDGFNQPQHF. CDR3 in DNA: TGCGCCAGCAGCCAAGACGGATTCAATCAGCCCCAGCATTTT. The chain joins TRBV4-3 to TRBJ1-5; the D is unclear. Germline CDR1 reads LGHNA; CDR2 reads YSLEER. This CDR3 spans 14 amino acids. The V end lost 0 bases, the J end lost 3 bases, and 6 bases lay between the germline ends.